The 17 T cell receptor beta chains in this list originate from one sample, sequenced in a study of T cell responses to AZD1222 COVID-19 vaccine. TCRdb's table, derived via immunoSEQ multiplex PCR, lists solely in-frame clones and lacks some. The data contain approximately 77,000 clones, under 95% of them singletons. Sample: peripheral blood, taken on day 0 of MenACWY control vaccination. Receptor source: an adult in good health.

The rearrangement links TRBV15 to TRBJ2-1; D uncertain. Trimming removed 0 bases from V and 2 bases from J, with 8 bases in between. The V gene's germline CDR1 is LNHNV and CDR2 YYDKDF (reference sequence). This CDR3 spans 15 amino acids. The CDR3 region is CATSRDREPYNEQFF. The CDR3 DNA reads TGTGCCACCAGCAGAGATCGTGAACCCTACAATGAGCAGTTCTTC.

The CDR3 nucleotides are TGTGCCAGCAAGGACAGGGGGCTAGGTCAGCCCCAGCATTTT. This gives the protein CASKDRGLGQPQHF. The V and J genes are TRBV21-1 and TRBJ1-5; TRBD1 is the table's D call and was not checked against the DNA. TRBV21-1 is a recognized pseudogene. The CDR3 loop spans 14 amino acids.

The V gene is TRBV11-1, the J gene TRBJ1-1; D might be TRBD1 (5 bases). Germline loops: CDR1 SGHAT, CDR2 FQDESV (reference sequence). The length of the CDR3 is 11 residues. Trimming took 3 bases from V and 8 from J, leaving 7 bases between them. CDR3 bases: TGTGCCAGCAGCTTCCGGGACGAAGCTTTCTTT. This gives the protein CASSFRDEAFF.

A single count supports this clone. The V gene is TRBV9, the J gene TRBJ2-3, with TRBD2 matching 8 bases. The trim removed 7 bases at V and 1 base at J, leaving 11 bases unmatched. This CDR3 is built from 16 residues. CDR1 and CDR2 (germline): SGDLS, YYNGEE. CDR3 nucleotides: TGTGCCAGCCACCGGACGGGGGGGCCCGGCACAGATACGCAGTATTTT. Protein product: CASHRTGGPGTDTQYF.

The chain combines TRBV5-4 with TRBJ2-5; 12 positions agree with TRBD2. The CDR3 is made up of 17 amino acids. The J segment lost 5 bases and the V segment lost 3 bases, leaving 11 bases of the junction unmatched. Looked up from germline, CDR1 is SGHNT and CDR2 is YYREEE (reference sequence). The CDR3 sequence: CASSSKTSGGAWETQYF. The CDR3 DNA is TGTGCCAGCAGCTCTAAGACTAGCGGGGGAGCGTGGGAGACCCAGTACTTC.

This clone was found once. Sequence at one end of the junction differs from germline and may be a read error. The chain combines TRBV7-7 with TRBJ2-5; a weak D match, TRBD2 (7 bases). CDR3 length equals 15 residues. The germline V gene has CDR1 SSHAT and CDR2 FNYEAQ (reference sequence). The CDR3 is CASSPGLGGGETQYF. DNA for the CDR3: TGTGCTAGCAGCCCAGGACTAGGGGGTGGCGAGACCCAGTACTTC.

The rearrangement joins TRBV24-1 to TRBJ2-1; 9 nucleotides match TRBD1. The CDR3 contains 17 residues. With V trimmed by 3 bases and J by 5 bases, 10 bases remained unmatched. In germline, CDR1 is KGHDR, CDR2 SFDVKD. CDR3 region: CATSDPGRGTGNNEQFF. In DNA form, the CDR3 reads TGTGCCACCAGTGATCCCGGGCGGGGGACAGGGAACAATGAGCAGTTCTTC.

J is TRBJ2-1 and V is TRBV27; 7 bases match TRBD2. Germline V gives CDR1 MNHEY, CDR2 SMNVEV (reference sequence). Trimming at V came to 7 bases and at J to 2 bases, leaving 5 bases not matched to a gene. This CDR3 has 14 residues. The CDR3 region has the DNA TGTGCCAGCACCCGCGGGAGCGCCTACAATGAGCAGTTCTTC. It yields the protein CASTRGSAYNEQFF.

CDR3 sequence: CASTPVGGLGLNTEAFF. The DNA for the CDR3 is TGTGCCAGTACCCCGGTCGGGGGGCTAGGCTTGAACACTGAAGCTTTCTTT. The V and J genes are TRBV19 and TRBJ1-1; possibly TRBD1 for D (6 bases). V dropped 7 bases and J dropped 0 bases, with 21 bases sitting between them. The CDR3 covers 17 residues. Germline V gives CDR1 LNHDA, CDR2 SQIVND (reference sequence). Full variable domain (missing parts from reference TRBV19 and TRBJ1-1): DGGITQSPKYLFRKEGQNVTLSCEQNLNHDAMYWYRQDPGQGLRLIYYSQIVNDFQKGDIAEGYSVSREKKESFPLTVTSAQKNPTAFYLCASTPVGGLGLNTEAFFGQGTRLTVV.

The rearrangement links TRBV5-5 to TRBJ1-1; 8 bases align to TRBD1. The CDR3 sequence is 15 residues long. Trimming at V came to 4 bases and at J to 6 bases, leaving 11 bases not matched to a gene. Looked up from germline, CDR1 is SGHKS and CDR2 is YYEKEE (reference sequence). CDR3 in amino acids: CASSPSTGEAAEAFF. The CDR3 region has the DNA TGTGCCAGCAGCCCTTCGACAGGGGAGGCGGCTGAAGCTTTCTTT.

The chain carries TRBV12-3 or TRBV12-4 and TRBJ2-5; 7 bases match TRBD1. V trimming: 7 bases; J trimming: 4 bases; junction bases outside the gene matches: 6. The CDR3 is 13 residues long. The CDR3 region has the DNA TGTGCCAGCACCCTTGACAGGGCAGAGACCCAGTACTTC. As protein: CASTLDRAETQYF.

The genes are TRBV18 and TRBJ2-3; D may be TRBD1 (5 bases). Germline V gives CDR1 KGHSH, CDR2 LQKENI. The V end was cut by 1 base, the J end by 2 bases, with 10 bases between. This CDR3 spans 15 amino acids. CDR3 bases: TGTGCCAGCTCACCACAGAGACAGTCCACAGATACGCAGTATTTT. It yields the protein CASSPQRQSTDTQYF.

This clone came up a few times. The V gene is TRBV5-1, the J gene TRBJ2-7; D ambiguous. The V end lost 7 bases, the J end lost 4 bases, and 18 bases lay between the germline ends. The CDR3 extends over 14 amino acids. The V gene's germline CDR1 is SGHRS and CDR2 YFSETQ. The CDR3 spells CASATRTEAYEQYF. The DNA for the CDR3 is TGCGCCAGCGCGACCCGCACAGAGGCTTACGAGCAGTACTTC.

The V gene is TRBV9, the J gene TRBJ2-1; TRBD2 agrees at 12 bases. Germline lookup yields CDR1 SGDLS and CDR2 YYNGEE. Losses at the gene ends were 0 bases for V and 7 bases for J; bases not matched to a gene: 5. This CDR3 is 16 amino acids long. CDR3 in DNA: TGTGCCAGCAGCGTAGGACTAGCGGGAGCCGAGAATGAGCAGTTCTTC. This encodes CASSVGLAGAENEQFF. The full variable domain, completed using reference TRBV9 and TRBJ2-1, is DSGVTQTPKHLITATGQRVTLRCSPRSGDLSVYWYQQSLDQGLQFLIQYYNGEERAKGNILERFSAQQFPDLHSELNLSSLELGDSALYFCASSVGLAGAENEQFFGPGTRLTVL.

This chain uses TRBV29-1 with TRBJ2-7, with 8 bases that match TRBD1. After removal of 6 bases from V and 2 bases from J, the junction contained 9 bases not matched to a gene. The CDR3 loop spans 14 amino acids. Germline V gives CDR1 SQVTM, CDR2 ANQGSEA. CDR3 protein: CSVLPGTGAYEQYF. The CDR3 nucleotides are TGCAGCGTCCTACCCGGGACAGGAGCCTACGAGCAGTACTTC.

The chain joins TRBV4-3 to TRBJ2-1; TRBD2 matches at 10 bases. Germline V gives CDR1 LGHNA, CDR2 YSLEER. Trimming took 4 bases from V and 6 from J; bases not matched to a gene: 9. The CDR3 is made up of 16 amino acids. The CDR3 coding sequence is TGCGCCAGCAGCCCGCGGACTAGCGGCCACCTCAATGAGCAGTTCTTC. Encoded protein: CASSPRTSGHLNEQFF.

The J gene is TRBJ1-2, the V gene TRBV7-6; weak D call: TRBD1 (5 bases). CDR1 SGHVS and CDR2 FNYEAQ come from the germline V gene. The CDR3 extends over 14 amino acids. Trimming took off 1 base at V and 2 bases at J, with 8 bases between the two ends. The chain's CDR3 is CASSLEPGNYGYTF. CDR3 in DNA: TGTGCCAGCAGCTTAGAGCCAGGGAACTATGGCTACACCTTC.